Sequencing of this T cell receptor (beta chain) was carried out in a study of CD8 T cells in Susac syndrome. The overall study: Among the Susac syndrome patients who underwent sequencing, about six had clinically active disease, while about eight of them were in remission.

The CDR3 spans 14 residues. J gave up 10 bases and V 6 bases, and 9 bases lay outside the gene matches. Reverse transcription of about 0.45 to 1 ug RNA was performed with random hexamers. MiXCR, applied by TCRdb to the immunoSEQ multiplex PCR reads, yields one record per CDR3 protein. The table lists 95,000 to 150,000 distinct CDR3 sequences, just over 95% of them singletons. The TCR comes from a human donor with Susac syndrome. Sequencing input: CD4+ T cells from PBMCs. The rearrangement links TRBV12-3 or TRBV12-4 to TRBJ2-5, with TRBD2 identical over 12 bases. CDR3 residues: CASRELAGGRVQYF. The CDR3 nucleotides read TGTGCCAGCAGAGAACTAGCGGGGGGAAGGGTCCAGTACTTC.